A selection of T cell receptor beta chains follows, all from one sample in a study of blood T cells in healthy people across ages. TCRdb called the 5' RACE reads again in MiXCR, with one record for every CDR3 protein. The repertoire includes some 1.5 million distinct CDR3 sequences, approximately 30% of them detected once, and around 7.7% sits in the top ten. The sequenced material came from blood. These receptors were collected from a woman in her twenties or thirties in good health. The CDR3 runs from the conserved cysteine through the conserved F or W. The D gene is left open where the match is weak. Clone size appears in some rows only: once, few, many, or a class for an expanded clone.

cdr3_nt,cdr3_aa,v_call,clone_size,d_call,j_call
TGTGCCAGCAGCGCCTCCGGGACGGTGTACAATGAGCAGTTCTTC,CASSASGTVYNEQFF,TRBV5-5,NA,NA,TRBJ2-1
TGTGCCAGCAGCTTAAACGCTATGAGCTCCTACGAGCAGTACTTC,CASSLNAMSSYEQYF,TRBV7-9,many,NA,TRBJ2-7
TGCGCCAGCAGCTTGGGACGGGAGAACGATGGCTACACCTTC,CASSLGRENDGYTF,TRBV5-1,NA,NA,TRBJ1-2
TGCAGCGTTGGCCAGACAGGGACAGGGAATGAGCAGTTCTTC,CSVGQTGTGNEQFF,TRBV29-1,many,TRBD1,TRBJ2-1
TGTGCCTGCCGGGCGGGTGGGGGACACAAGAATCAGCCCCAGCATTTT,CACRAGGGHKNQPQHF,TRBV28,NA,NA,TRBJ1-5
TGCAGTGCCAGAGGACTAGCGGTTTACGAGCAGTACTTC,CSARGLAVYEQYF,TRBV20-1,NA,TRBD2,TRBJ2-7
TGCGCCAGCAGCCACCGCTGGACGGGACTCAAGGACAATGAGCAGTTCTTC,CASSHRWTGLKDNEQFF,TRBV4-1,NA,NA,TRBJ2-1
TGTGCCAGCAGTTTCTCTCCAGCCAAAAACATTCAGTACTTC,CASSFSPAKNIQYF,TRBV28,NA,NA,TRBJ2-4
TGCAGTGCTAGGGGGGATGAAGCTTTCTTT,CSARGDEAFF,TRBV20-1,many,NA,TRBJ1-1
TGTGCCAGCAGTCCATCAACGGTCCGGGGCTACACCTTC,CASSPSTVRGYTF,TRBV28,few,NA,TRBJ1-2
TGCGCCAGCAGGGATGGACAGGAGGAAGAAAAACTGTTTTTT,CASRDGQEEEKLFF,TRBV5-1,few,TRBD1,TRBJ1-4
TGTGCCAGCAGGATACTAGCGGAATCCTACGAACAGTACTTC,CASRILAESYEQYF,TRBV6-5,NA,TRBD2,TRBJ2-7
TGTGCCAGCAGTCTGGGACTGTGGGAGACCCAGTACTTC,CASSLGLWETQYF,TRBV12-3/TRBV12-4,many,NA,TRBJ2-5
TGTGCCACCAGTGATTTGGAGGGGACCCAGTACTTC,CATSDLEGTQYF,TRBV24-1,NA,NA,TRBJ2-5
TGCAGTGCTAGAGGGCTTCCGGACCCCGGGAATTCACCCCTCCACTTT,CSARGLPDPGNSPLHF,TRBV20-1,NA,NA,TRBJ1-6
TGCGCCAGCAGCCCCCGTTTAGCGGGGATATACAATGAGCAGTACTTC,CASSPRLAGIYNEQYF,TRBV5-1,NA,TRBD2,TRBJ2-4
TGCAGCGTTGAAAGGGGGTCTAGCACAGATACGCAGTATTTT,CSVERGSSTDTQYF,TRBV29-1,many,NA,TRBJ2-3
TGTGCCAGCAGTGAATGGTACAATGAGCAGTACTTC,CASSEWYNEQYF,TRBV25-1,once,NA,TRBJ2-4
TGCAGTGCTAGAGCTGGGACTAGCGGCCCGCAGTTCTTC,CSARAGTSGPQFF,TRBV20-1,NA,TRBD2,TRBJ2-1
TGTGCCAGCAGCTGGGGAGGCGCAGGGGCAGATACGCAGTATTTT,CASSWGGAGADTQYF,TRBV5-6,once,NA,TRBJ2-3
TGCAGCGTAGGGGGTCGGGATCAGCCCCAGCATTTT,CSVGGRDQPQHF,TRBV29-1,many,NA,TRBJ1-5
TGTGCCAGCAGTTTAGATCTAGGGACCCGGGAGCTGTTTTTT,CASSLDLGTRELFF,TRBV12-3/TRBV12-4,NA,NA,TRBJ2-2
TGTGCCAGCAGTTACCCGCGGCGGGAGCAGTTCTTC,CASSYPRREQFF,TRBV6-2/TRBV6-3,few,NA,TRBJ2-1
TGTGCCAGCAGCGTAGGTTGGTCGGGCGAGCAGTACTTC,CASSVGWSGEQYF,TRBV9,NA,NA,TRBJ2-7
TGCAGCGTTGTTGCGGATGAGCAGTTCTTC,CSVVADEQFF,TRBV29-1,NA,NA,TRBJ2-1
TGTGCCAGCAGCAAGACTAGCGGGGGCTCCTACGAGCAGTACTTC,CASSKTSGGSYEQYF,TRBV7-2,few,TRBD2,TRBJ2-7
TGTGCCAGCAGCCCCAGGGGAGCGGGGGCCTACGAGCAGTACTTC,CASSPRGAGAYEQYF,TRBV7-9,many,TRBD2,TRBJ2-7
TGTGCCATCAGCCGAGGAGGCGATGAGCAGTACTTC,CAISRGGDEQYF,TRBV10-3,once,NA,TRBJ2-4
TGTGCCAGCAGGGCGCAGGGGGCAGGCTACGAGCAGTACTTC,CASRAQGAGYEQYF,TRBV6-2/TRBV6-3,NA,TRBD1,TRBJ2-7
TGTGCCACCAGTGTAGTCCCGGGTGAGCAGTACTTC,CATSVVPGEQYF,TRBV24-1,few,NA,TRBJ2-5
TGCAGCGTTGGGGGACGCGAGTGGCGGGCGACCCAGTACTTC,CSVGGREWRATQYF,TRBV29-1,few,NA,TRBJ2-5
TGTGCCAGCAGCGATACCGGGACGGATTATGGCTACACCTTC,CASSDTGTDYGYTF,TRBV12-3/TRBV12-4,few,NA,TRBJ1-2
TGTGCCAACAGCCGTGGGGTATCTGATACGCAGTATTTT,CANSRGVSDTQYF,TRBV6-5,few,NA,TRBJ2-3
TGCAGCGTTGTGAGTAGCGGGAGTTGGAGTGAGCAGTTCTTC,CSVVSSGSWSEQFF,TRBV29-1,few,TRBD2,TRBJ2-1
TGCAGTGCGTCAAGGACAGGTAGATTCCACAATGAGCAGTTCTTC,CSASRTGRFHNEQFF,TRBV20-1,few,TRBD1,TRBJ2-1
TGCAGCGTTGAACCCCAGGGGGGAGATACGCAGTATTTT,CSVEPQGGDTQYF,TRBV29-1,few,NA,TRBJ2-3
TGCAGCTCTTGGGGACAGGGAGGTCCTGGGGAGCAGTACTTC,CSSWGQGGPGEQYF,TRBV29-1,NA,TRBD1,TRBJ2-7
TGTGCCAGCAGCCCGCTGGGGCGGGGGAGCAAAGAGACCCAGTACTTC,CASSPLGRGSKETQYF,TRBV5-5,NA,TRBD2,TRBJ2-5
TGCAGTGCTAGAACCGAGGCTTACTATGGCTACACCTTC,CSARTEAYYGYTF,TRBV20-1,NA,NA,TRBJ1-2
TGTGCCAGCAGTTTGGTCGCACACTATGGCTACACCTTC,CASSLVAHYGYTF,TRBV28,few,NA,TRBJ1-2